This T cell receptor beta chain was sequenced during a study of cytomegalovirus exposure and HLA in healthy donors. Study conclusions and caveats: As a later analysis revealed, the rate of TCR association differed by HLA locus, with DRB1 most and HLA-C fewest.

PCR was performed using 60 Vbeta and 13 Jbeta primers. Clones were sequenced by immunoSEQ multiplex PCR, and TCRdb holds only the in-frame ones, with some missing. The sample holds 200,000 to 250,000 clones, around 89% seen once. About this clone itself: Its antigen is undetermined.

Sequenced material: PBMCs. The TCR sequence derives from a woman aged 18-30 years in good health and CMV-seronegative.

In nucleotides, the CDR3 is TGTGCCAGCTCACCAGGTCCTACGGGGGATACGCAGTATTTT. As protein: CASSPGPTGDTQYF. This chain joins TRBV18 and TRBJ2-3, with D maybe TRBD2 (5 bases). V was clipped by 2 bases and J by 6 bases, with 12 bases between them. The CDR3 spans 14 residues. Per germline, CDR1 KGHSH and CDR2 LQKENI. The full variable domain, rest sourced from reference TRBV18 and TRBJ2-3, is NAGVMQNPRHLVRRRGQEARLRCSPMKGHSHVYWYRQLPEEGLKFMVYLQKENIIDESGMPKERFSAEFPKEGPSILRIQQVVRGDSAAYFCASSPGPTGDTQYFGPGTRLTVL.